The T cell receptor (beta chain) described here comes from a study of blood T cell repertoires in COVID-19. Study at large: Sites in the United States, Italy and Spain provided acute and convalescent COVID-19 samples. T cells, B-cell-depleted T cells, or PBMCs supplied cDNA or gDNA.

In the original workflow: Estimated nucleated cell counts came from reference gene primer amplification. Only in-frame clones appear in the TCRdb table, and some are missing; sequencing was by immunoSEQ multiplex PCR. Clone size and V and J calls were adopted from that table, with D and trimming inferred from the DNA. Of over 150,000 clones in the sample, more than 70% were seen once. The germline V gene encodes CDR1 MNHEY and CDR2 SMNVEV (reference sequence). V gave up 4 bases and J gave up 10 bases; unmatched junction bases: 7. This CDR3 comprises 13 residues. The chain joins TRBV27 to TRBJ2-7, with 10 bases fitting TRBD2. This receptor was obtained from a man younger than 35 with active or convalescent COVID-19. Material: peripheral blood. CDR3 residues: CASSSGLAIGQYF. The CDR3 DNA is TGTGCCAGCAGTTCGGGACTAGCGATCGGACAGTACTTC.